These 13 T cell receptor beta chains share one sample of origin, sequenced in a study of cytomegalovirus exposure and HLA in healthy donors. Amplification used 60 Vbeta primers and 13 Jbeta primers. Assay: immunoSEQ multiplex PCR; the TCRdb copy retains only in-frame clones and omits some. The sample holds about 140,000 clones, 60% to 80% seen once. What was sequenced was PBMCs. Receptors were obtained from a woman in her 30s in good health and CMV-seronegative.

J is TRBJ1-2 and V is TRBV29-1; no clear D gene. The CDR3 covers 14 residues. Trimming stripped 2 bases from V and 1 base from J, with 11 bases between. Germline V gene data show CDR1 as SQVTM and CDR2 as ANQGSEA. The chain's CDR3 is CSVEKEDLNYGYTF. CDR3 sequence (DNA): TGCAGCGTTGAAAAGGAGGACCTTAACTATGGCTACACCTTC.

This clone was observed once. This chain joins TRBV19 and TRBJ2-2, with TRBD2 as a possible D gene (5 bases). Germline V gene sequence: CDR1 LNHDA, CDR2 SQIVND (reference sequence). The CDR3 is made up of 15 amino acids. V lost 3 bases to trimming and J lost 6 bases, with 14 bases between them. The CDR3 reads CASSIVWEWAGELFF. The CDR3 nucleotides read TGTGCCAGTAGTATCGTGTGGGAGTGGGCCGGGGAGCTGTTTTTT. Complete variable domain (other parts from reference TRBV19 and TRBJ2-2): DGGITQSPKYLFRKEGQNVTLSCEQNLNHDAMYWYRQDPGQGLRLIYYSQIVNDFQKGDIAEGYSVSREKKESFPLTVTSAQKNPTAFYLCASSIVWEWAGELFFGEGSRLTVL.

The gene calls are TRBV7-9 and TRBJ1-1; D call uncertain. This CDR3 spans 12 amino acids. The ends were cut back, 9 bases at V and 0 bases at J, with 8 bases in the middle. Per germline, CDR1 SEHNR and CDR2 FQNEAQ (reference sequence). The CDR3, as DNA: TGTGCCAGTAACACTATGAACACTGAAGCTTTCTTT. It codes for CASNTMNTEAFF.

This clone was detected once. The rearrangement links TRBV9 to TRBJ1-4; 11 nucleotides match TRBD1. The CDR3 has 16 residues. Per the germline V gene, CDR1 is SGDLS and CDR2 is YYNGEE. The ends lost 0 bases at V and 3 bases at J; junction bases unmatched: 1. CDR3 sequence: CASSVGGQGANEKLFF. The CDR3 region has the DNA TGTGCCAGCAGCGTAGGGGGACAGGGGGCTAATGAAAAACTGTTTTTT.

The chain has TRBV28 and TRBJ2-5; D is possibly TRBD1 (6 bases). The length of the CDR3 is 14 residues. In germline, CDR1 is MDHEN, CDR2 SYDVKM. V was clipped by 5 bases and J by 4 bases, with 14 bases between them. The chain's CDR3 is CASSILLRGETQYF. Written as DNA, the CDR3 is TGTGCCAGCAGTATCCTACTCAGGGGAGAGACCCAGTACTTC.

The count of this clone is one. The chain couples TRBV29-1 to TRBJ2-3; D is unresolved. Per the germline V gene, CDR1 is SQVTM and CDR2 is ANQGSEA. The V gene lost 3 bases and the J gene lost 2 bases, with 6 bases spanning the gap. CDR3 length: 12 residues. This chain's CDR3 is CSVDVATDTQYF. The DNA for the CDR3 is TGCAGCGTTGATGTGGCCACAGATACGCAGTATTTT.

V usage is TRBV10-3 and J usage is TRBJ1-5; 9 nucleotides match TRBD1. The CDR3 has 13 amino acids. Germline V lookup: CDR1 ENHRY, CDR2 SYGVKD. The V segment lost 9 bases and the J segment 3 bases; nucleotides outside the gene matches: 3. CDR3 region: CAIGQGHNQPQHF. The CDR3 nucleotides read TGTGCCATTGGACAGGGGCACAATCAGCCCCAGCATTTT.

In this sample, this clone turned up a few times. This chain connects TRBV11-1 to TRBJ2-7, with no clear D. CDR1 is SGHAT and CDR2 is FQDESV in the germline V gene (reference sequence). The CDR3 totals 15 residues. V was shortened by 1 base and J by 0 bases, with 10 bases between the two germline ends. CDR3 bases: TGTGCCAGCAGCTTAGATGGCGGCAGCTCCTACGAGCAGTACGTC. Its protein is CASSLDGGSSYEQYV.

The chain employs TRBV6-1 and TRBJ1-5, with D unresolved. The CDR3 consists of 14 residues. Trimming removed 4 bases from V and 8 bases from J, with 15 bases in between. Germline CDR1 and CDR2: MNHNS and SASEGT. The CDR3 is CASSGPALGKPQHF. The DNA for the CDR3 is TGTGCCAGCAGTGGCCCAGCCCTAGGAAAGCCCCAGCATTTT.

The CDR3 sequence is CASSYYTGGFYGYTF. CDR3 nucleotides: TGTGCCAGTAGCTATTACACAGGGGGCTTCTATGGCTACACCTTC. The V and J genes are TRBV19 and TRBJ1-2, with 9 bases that match TRBD1. Germline lookup yields CDR1 LNHDA and CDR2 SQIVND (reference sequence). The CDR3 totals 15 residues. V shed 6 bases, J shed 4 bases, and the junction held 9 bases outside the gene matches.

The chain employs TRBV29-1 and TRBJ2-3, with 7 bases identical to TRBD2. This CDR3 contains 13 residues. Germline V gives CDR1 SQVTM, CDR2 ANQGSEA. Trimming at V came to 4 bases and at J to 6 bases, leaving 7 bases not matched to a gene. The CDR3 loop is CSVARREWDTQYF. CDR3 in DNA: TGCAGCGTTGCTCGGCGGGAGTGGGATACGCAGTATTTT.

The chain employs TRBV29-1 and TRBJ1-1; TRBD1 aligns across 8 bases. The CDR3 is 11 residues long. CDR1 SQVTM and CDR2 ANQGSEA come from the germline V gene. As DNA, the CDR3 is TGCAGGGGACAGGAGAACACTGAAGCTTTCTTT. It is translated as CRGQENTEAFF.

Points on this clone: This CDR3 is also generated by other DNA sequences in the sample. The chain links TRBV29-1 to TRBJ1-5; D ambiguous. Trimming left V 4 bases short and J 2 bases short, with 9 bases between. Looked up from germline, CDR1 is SQVTM and CDR2 is ANQGSEA. This CDR3 is built from 13 residues. The CDR3 DNA sequence: TGCAGCGTTGGAGGGAGTGGCAATCAGCCCCAGCATTTT. Translated, it gives CSVGGSGNQPQHF.